Described below is a single TCR beta chain sequence and its context. The data stem from a study of blood T cell repertoires in COVID-19. Study-level background: COVID-19 samples, acute and convalescent, were from the United States, Italy and Spain.

Per the original data handling: By means of reference gene primer amplification, nucleated cell counts were estimated. The table came from immunoSEQ multiplex PCR; TCRdb's copy has only in-frame clones and leaves some out. D and trimming were read from the DNA, whereas the V and J calls and clone size are those reported in that table. Among 95,000 to 150,000 clones listed, around nine tenths were seen once. V gave up 6 bases and J gave up 5 bases, with 13 bases separating them. CDR3 length: 13 residues. CDR1 and CDR2 (germline): MNHEY, SMNVEV (reference sequence). The sequenced sample was peripheral blood. The rearrangement joins TRBV27 to TRBJ1-2, with unresolved D. This receptor was taken from a woman of 80 years or more with acute or convalescent COVID-19. The CDR3 is CASRGAGSYGYTF. CDR3 sequence (DNA): TGTGCCAGCAGGGGAGCCGGGAGTTATGGCTACACCTTC.